This T cell receptor (beta chain) was captured in a study of siplizumab effects on memory and regulatory T cells. Method: immunoSEQ multiplex PCR; TCRdb's copy keeps in-frame clones and lacks some. Of around 110,000 clones in the sample, approximately 94% are singletons; the top ten hold around 1.7%. Study-level results: Some alloreactive sequences were traceable to unstimulated CD4+ memory cells, and siplizumab significantly reduced them. Naive T cells appeared more varied than memory cells and looked like key alloresponse contributors. It was not possible to assign a naive or memory phenotype to roughly 75-96% of proliferating CD4+ or CD8+ clones. Among alloreactive clones, only a minor fraction mapped to unstimulated subsets.

Details on this clone: Its antigen is unknown.

Germline lookup yields CDR1 SGDLS and CDR2 YYNGEE. This CDR3 is 17 amino acids long. The V and J ends lost 3 bases and 0 bases respectively, with 16 bases between them. The J gene is TRBJ1-5, the V gene TRBV9; D may be TRBD1 (5 bases). Input material: non-Treg CD4+ T cells sorted from blood. The TCR originated in a human donor in good health. CDR3: CASSAGTAPYSNQPQHF. The CDR3 DNA is TGTGCCAGCAGCGCCGGGACGGCCCCTTATAGCAATCAGCCCCAGCATTTT.